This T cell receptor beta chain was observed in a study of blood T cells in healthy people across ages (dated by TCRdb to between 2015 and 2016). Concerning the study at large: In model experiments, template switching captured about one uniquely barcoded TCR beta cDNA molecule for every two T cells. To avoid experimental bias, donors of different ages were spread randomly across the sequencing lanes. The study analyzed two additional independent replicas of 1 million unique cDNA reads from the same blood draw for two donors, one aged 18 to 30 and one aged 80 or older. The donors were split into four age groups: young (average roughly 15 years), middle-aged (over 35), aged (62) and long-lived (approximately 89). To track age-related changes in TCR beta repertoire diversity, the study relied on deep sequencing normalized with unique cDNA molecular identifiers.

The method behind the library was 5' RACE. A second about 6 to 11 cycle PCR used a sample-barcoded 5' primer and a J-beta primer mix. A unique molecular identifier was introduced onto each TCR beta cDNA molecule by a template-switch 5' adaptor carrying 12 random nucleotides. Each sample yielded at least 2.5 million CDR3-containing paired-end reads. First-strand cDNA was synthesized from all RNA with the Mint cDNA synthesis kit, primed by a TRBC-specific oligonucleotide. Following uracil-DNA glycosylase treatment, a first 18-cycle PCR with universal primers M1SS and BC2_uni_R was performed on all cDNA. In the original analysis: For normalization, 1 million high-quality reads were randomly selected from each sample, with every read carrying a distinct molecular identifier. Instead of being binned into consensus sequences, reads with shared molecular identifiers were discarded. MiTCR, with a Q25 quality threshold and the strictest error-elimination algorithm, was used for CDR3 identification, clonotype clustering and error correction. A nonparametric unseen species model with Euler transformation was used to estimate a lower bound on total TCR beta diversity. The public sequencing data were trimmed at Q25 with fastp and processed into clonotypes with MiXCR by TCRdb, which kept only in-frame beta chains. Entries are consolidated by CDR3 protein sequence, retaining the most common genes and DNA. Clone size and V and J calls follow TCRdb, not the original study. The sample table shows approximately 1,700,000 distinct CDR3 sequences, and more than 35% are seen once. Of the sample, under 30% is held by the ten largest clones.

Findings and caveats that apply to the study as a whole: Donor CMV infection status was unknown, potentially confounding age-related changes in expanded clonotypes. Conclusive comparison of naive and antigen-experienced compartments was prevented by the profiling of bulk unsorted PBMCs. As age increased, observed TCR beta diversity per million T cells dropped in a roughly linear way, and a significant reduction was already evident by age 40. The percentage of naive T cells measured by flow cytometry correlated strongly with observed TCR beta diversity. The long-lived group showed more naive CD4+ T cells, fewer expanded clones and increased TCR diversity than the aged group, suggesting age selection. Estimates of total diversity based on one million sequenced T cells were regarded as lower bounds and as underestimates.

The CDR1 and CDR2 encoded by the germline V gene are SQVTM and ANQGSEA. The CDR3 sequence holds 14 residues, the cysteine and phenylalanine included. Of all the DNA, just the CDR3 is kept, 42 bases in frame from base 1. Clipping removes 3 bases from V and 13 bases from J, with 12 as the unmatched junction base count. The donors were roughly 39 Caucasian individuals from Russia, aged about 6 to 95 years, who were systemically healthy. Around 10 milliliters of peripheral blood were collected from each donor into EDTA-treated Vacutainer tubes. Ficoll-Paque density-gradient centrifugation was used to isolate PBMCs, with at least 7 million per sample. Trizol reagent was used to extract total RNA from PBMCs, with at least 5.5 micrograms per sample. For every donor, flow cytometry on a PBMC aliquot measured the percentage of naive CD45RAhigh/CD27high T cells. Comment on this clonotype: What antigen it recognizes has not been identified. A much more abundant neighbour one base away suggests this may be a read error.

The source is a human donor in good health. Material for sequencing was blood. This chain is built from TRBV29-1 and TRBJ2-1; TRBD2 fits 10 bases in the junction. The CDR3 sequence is CSVESGGVQETQFF. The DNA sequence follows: TGCAGCGTTGAGAGCGGGGGGGTACAAGAGACCCAGTTCTTC.